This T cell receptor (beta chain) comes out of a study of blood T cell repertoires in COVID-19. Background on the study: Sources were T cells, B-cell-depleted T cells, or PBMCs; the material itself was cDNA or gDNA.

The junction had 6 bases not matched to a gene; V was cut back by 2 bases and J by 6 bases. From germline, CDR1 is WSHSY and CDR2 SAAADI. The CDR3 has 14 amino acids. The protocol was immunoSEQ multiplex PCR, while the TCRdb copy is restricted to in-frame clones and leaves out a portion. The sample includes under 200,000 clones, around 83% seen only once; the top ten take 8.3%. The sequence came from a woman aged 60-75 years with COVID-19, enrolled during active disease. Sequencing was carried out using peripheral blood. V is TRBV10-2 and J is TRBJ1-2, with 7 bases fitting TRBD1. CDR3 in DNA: TGCGCCAGCAGTGAGGGGTACAGGGGCGATGGCTACACCTTC. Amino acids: CASSEGYRGDGYTF.